This TCR beta chain was obtained from a study of response to subunit inactivated influenza vaccine. Overall study results and limits: Authors proposed each seasonal influenza vaccination draws in few new T cells.

In this sample, this clonotype turned up a few times. Its target is unknown. Each CDR3 protein is one row after TCRdb ran MiXCR on the RT-PCR reads. The table shows roughly 700,000 distinct CDR3 sequences, with 11% to 15% occurring only once. The germline CDR1 and CDR2 sequences are WNHNN and SYGVQD (reference sequence). The CDR3 spans 16 residues. Trimming took off 2 bases at V and 4 bases at J, with 16 bases between the two ends. This chain links TRBV10-1 with TRBJ2-3; TRBD2 is a possible D gene (7 bases). The sample was PBMCs from blood, taken roughly 15 days before vaccination. The sequence was collected from a man aged 50-60 years who received an inactivated influenza vaccine. The CDR3 nucleotides read TGCGCCAGCAGTGAGGAGTCGGGGGGCAACGCAGATACGCAGTATTTT. This sequence encodes CASSEESGGNADTQYF.